These 12 T cell receptor beta chains were sequenced from one sample in a study of low-dose radiotherapy and immunotherapy resistance in tumors. Alpha- and beta-chain coverage of first-strand cDNA came from TRAV- and TRBV-specific primers. With a V-primer adapter and a constant-region primer, TCRs were amplified for 20 to 25 PCR cycles. One entry per CDR3 protein results from TCRdb running MiXCR on the reads. This table has under 10,000 distinct CDR3 sequences, roughly 57% appearing once. The source is a human donor with advanced metastatic prostate, ovarian, gallbladder or colorectal cancer (not recorded which). This table probably holds off-target reads from a library built for another chain.

This clonotype was seen a single time. V is TRBV24-1 and J is TRBJ2-2, with D possibly matching TRBD1 (6 bases). Trimming cost V 3 bases and J 7 bases, with 26 bases left between them. Germline V lookup: CDR1 KGHDR, CDR2 SFDVKD. This CDR3 has 19 amino acids. This chain's CDR3 is CATSDQDSLQASGGGELFF. The CDR3 DNA is TGTGCCACCAGTGATCAGGACAGCCTCCAGGCCTCTGGCGGCGGGGAGCTGTTTTTT.

This clonotype was picked up one time. V is TRBV28 and J is TRBJ2-5; 13 bases fit TRBD2. Germline CDR1 and CDR2: MDHEN and SYDVKM. V lost 4 bases, J lost 11 bases, and 10 bases stayed unmatched. This CDR3 spans 15 amino acids. The CDR3 region has the DNA TGTGCCAGCAGTTCCACAGGCTTGGGACTAGCGGGACAGTACTTC. It is translated as CASSSTGLGLAGQYF.

In its sample, this clonotype was seen a few times. The J gene is TRBJ2-1, the V gene TRBV4-3; tentatively, D is TRBD1 (6 bases). Trimming cost V 2 bases and J 6 bases, with 20 bases left between them. The CDR3 runs to 17 residues. The germline V gene has CDR1 LGHNA and CDR2 YSLEER. The CDR3 is CASSQLIKGQGPNEQFF. In DNA, the CDR3 is TGCGCCAGCAGCCAACTAATCAAGGGACAAGGCCCCAATGAGCAGTTCTTC.

The chain is built from TRBV5-1 and TRBJ1-1; 8 bases line up with TRBD1. The V and J ends lost 0 bases and 3 bases, in that order; junction bases with no gene match: 1. The length of the CDR3 is 14 residues. Germline loops: CDR1 SGHRS, CDR2 YFSETQ. The CDR3 coding sequence is TGCGCCAGCAGCTTGGGACAGGGGTACACTGAAGCTTTCTTT. It codes for CASSLGQGYTEAFF.

The chain uses TRBV28 and TRBJ2-7, with D possibly being TRBD1 (5 bases). Looked up from germline, CDR1 is MDHEN and CDR2 is SYDVKM. This CDR3 contains 13 residues. The V and J ends lost 6 bases and 3 bases respectively, with 12 bases between them. The CDR3 region is CASRVNRFYEQYF. The CDR3 nucleotides are TGTGCCAGCAGGGTCAACAGGTTCTACGAGCAGTACTTC.

V usage is TRBV7-9 and J usage is TRBJ1-2; possible D gene TRBD1, 6 bases. Trimming cost V 2 bases and J 9 bases, with 43 bases left between them. The CDR3 sequence is 23 residues long. CDR1 SEHNR and CDR2 FQNEAQ come from the germline V gene (reference sequence). CDR3 DNA: TGTGCCAGCAGCTTACCTATCTCCCCCAATGAAAAAACCATTGTATTGGACAGAGGGAGCTACACCTTC. This codes for CASSLPISPNEKTIVLDRGSYTF.

In this sample, this clonotype turned up once. The V gene is TRBV4-1, the J gene TRBJ1-1; D is undetermined. CDR1 and CDR2 (germline): MGHRA, YSYEKL. The CDR3 loop spans 13 amino acids. V gave up 0 bases and J gave up 3 bases, with 5 bases separating them. The CDR3 DNA sequence: TGCGCCAGCAGCCAAGATCGGTACACTGAAGCTTTCTTT. Residues: CASSQDRYTEAFF.

The V gene is TRBV12-3 or TRBV12-4, the J gene TRBJ2-7, with TRBD1 identical over 8 bases. CDR3 length: 15 amino acids. V gave up 5 bases and J gave up 3 bases; unmatched junction bases: 9. In DNA form, the CDR3 reads TGTGCCAGCAGTCTCGCGGGGACAGGATTCTACGAGCAGTACTTC. Its protein product is CASSLAGTGFYEQYF.

The chain carries TRBV12-3 or TRBV12-4 and TRBJ1-4; D unclear. The CDR3 runs to 15 residues. The V end was cut by 3 bases, the J end by 1 base, with 9 bases between. CDR3 region: CASSFIGITNEKLFF. The CDR3, as DNA: TGTGCCAGCAGTTTTATCGGGATAACTAATGAAAAACTGTTTTTT.

V is TRBV29-1 and J is TRBJ1-1, with TRBD1 as a possible D gene (5 bases). This CDR3 is built from 14 residues. The germline V gene encodes CDR1 SQVTM and CDR2 ANQGSEA. V was shortened by 1 base and J by 6 bases, with 15 bases between the two germline ends. CDR3 sequence (DNA): TGCAGCGTTGAAGGGGGGGGGGTCTCTGCTGAAGCTTTCTTT. It is translated as CSVEGGGVSAEAFF.

The gene calls are TRBV6-4 and TRBJ2-3; 10 positions match TRBD2. Germline loops: CDR1 MRHNA, CDR2 SNTAGT. The V gene end was trimmed by 0 bases and the J gene end by 0 bases; junction bases not matched to a gene: 0. The CDR3 covers 16 residues. Here the CDR3 reads CASSDSTSGSTDTQYF. CDR3 bases: TGTGCCAGCAGTGACTCGACTAGCGGGAGCACAGATACGCAGTATTTT.

The genes are TRBV30 and TRBJ1-5; 9 bases match TRBD1. This CDR3 has 13 residues. With V trimmed by 1 base and J by 5 bases, 0 bases remained unmatched. The V gene's germline CDR1 is GTSNPN and CDR2 SVGIG (reference sequence). CDR3 loop: CAWSGTGDQPQHF. CDR3 DNA: TGTGCCTGGAGTGGGACAGGGGATCAGCCCCAGCATTTT.